This T cell receptor (beta chain) was found in a study of T cells in Graves' hyperthyroidism and ophthalmopathy. PBMCs were derived from about 10 ml fresh peripheral blood. Points from the study as a whole: Blood also carried most thyroid clonotypes expanded above 0.001.

TCR beta CDR3 sequences were amplified from RNA transcripts. First-round RT-PCR targeting the TCR CDR3 was performed with the HTBI primer set. TCRdb fed the multiplex PCR reads into MiXCR, producing one record per CDR3 protein. The table includes 700,000 or so distinct CDR3 sequences, more than 14% detected once. This clonotype was observed at least ten times. What it binds is unknown. Trimming took off 5 bases at V and 6 bases at J, with 16 bases between the two ends. The CDR3 consists of 15 residues. Germline-derived CDR1 and CDR2 are SGHVS and FQNEAQ. This chain links TRBV7-8 with TRBJ2-2; no definite D call. The receptor was isolated from a woman in her forties or fifties with Graves' ophthalmopathy. Sequenced: blood. In DNA, the CDR3 is TGTGCCAGCAGCCCCAATAGGATCCGCGCCGGGGAGCTGTTTTTT. Its translation is CASSPNRIRAGELFF.